These T cell receptor beta chains were read from a single sample in a study of T cell repertoires in cytomegalovirus infection. TCRdb ran MiXCR on the reads and lists one entry per CDR3 protein. The top ten clones hold 34% of a sample with approximately 130,000 distinct CDR3 sequences, more than 20% of them seen once. Their antigens are not known. The sequencing sample was made of PBMCs, sequenced either directly or after in vitro stimulation (not recorded which). Receptors originate from a human donor in good health (CMV status not recorded). Some clones in this sample may be carry-over from other donors' samples. Each CDR3 is given with its conserved first and last residue. Fields, in order: D gene, V gene, clone size, J gene, CDR3 DNA, CDR3 protein. The D gene is left open where the match is weak. The listing skips clone size in some rows; elsewhere it reads once, few, many or a size class.

d_call: TRBD2; v_call: TRBV11-2; clone_size: few; j_call: TRBJ2-3; cdr3_nt: TGTGCCAGCAGCTGGATAGCGGGAGGTGGGACAGATACGCAGTATTTT; cdr3_aa: CASSWIAGGGTDTQYF
d_call: .; v_call: TRBV2; clone_size: few; j_call: TRBJ1-5; cdr3_nt: TGTGCCAGCAGAGTTGGACAGCTCAATCAGCCCCAGCATTTT; cdr3_aa: CASRVGQLNQPQHF
d_call: TRBD1; v_call: TRBV6-6; clone_size: few; j_call: TRBJ1-4; cdr3_nt: TGTGCCAGCAGCCACCCGGGGGGACAGGGGAGTGAAAAACTGTTTTTT; cdr3_aa: CASSHPGGQGSEKLFF
d_call: .; v_call: TRBV7-9; clone_size: few; j_call: TRBJ1-2; cdr3_nt: TGTGCCAGCAGCCAGGGCAGGGGCAGGGACTATGGCTACACCTTC; cdr3_aa: CASSQGRGRDYGYTF
d_call: .; v_call: TRBV7-2; clone_size: many; j_call: TRBJ2-7; cdr3_nt: TGTGCCAGCAGCTTAGCGAAGGGCTACGAGCAGTACTTC; cdr3_aa: CASSLAKGYEQYF
d_call: .; v_call: TRBV5-6; clone_size: few; j_call: TRBJ1-3; cdr3_nt: TGTGCCAGCAGCTTGGTTCGGTCGGGGCGAGACACCATATATTTT; cdr3_aa: CASSLVRSGRDTIYF
d_call: .; v_call: TRBV7-2; clone_size: many; j_call: TRBJ2-1; cdr3_nt: TGTGCCAGCAGCTTAGTTCGTCAGTTTCCCCGATACAATGAGCAGTTCTTC; cdr3_aa: CASSLVRQFPRYNEQFF
d_call: .; v_call: TRBV12-3/TRBV12-4; clone_size: .; j_call: TRBJ1-2; cdr3_nt: TGTGCCAGCAGCCCGAGGGGGATCGATGGCTACACCTTC; cdr3_aa: CASSPRGIDGYTF
d_call: .; v_call: TRBV25-1; clone_size: .; j_call: TRBJ2-7; cdr3_nt: TGTGCCAGCAGTGTTAGGGGGTTTAGGGACGAGCAGTACTTC; cdr3_aa: CASSVRGFRDEQYF
d_call: .; v_call: TRBV20-1; clone_size: .; j_call: TRBJ1-3; cdr3_nt: TGCAGTGCTAGAGATCCAAGGACACTTACTGGAAACACCATATATTTT; cdr3_aa: CSARDPRTLTGNTIYF
d_call: .; v_call: TRBV7-9; clone_size: few; j_call: TRBJ1-2; cdr3_nt: TGTGCCAGCAGCCGAGTGGATTATGGCTACACCTTC; cdr3_aa: CASSRVDYGYTF
d_call: .; v_call: TRBV12-3/TRBV12-4; clone_size: .; j_call: TRBJ1-1; cdr3_nt: TGTGCCAGCAGAGATCACCAGGACACTGAAGCTTTCTTT; cdr3_aa: CASRDHQDTEAFF
d_call: .; v_call: TRBV5-6; clone_size: .; j_call: TRBJ1-3; cdr3_nt: TGTGCCAGCAGCTTGTTGGCAGCGAGCTCTGGAAACACCATATATTTT; cdr3_aa: CASSLLAASSGNTIYF
d_call: TRBD1; v_call: TRBV11-2; clone_size: .; j_call: TRBJ2-1; cdr3_nt: TGTGCCAGCAGCTTAGTCATCGGACAGGGCAACAATGAGCAGTTCTTC; cdr3_aa: CASSLVIGQGNNEQFF
d_call: .; v_call: TRBV4-2; clone_size: .; j_call: TRBJ1-2; cdr3_nt: TGTGCCAGCAGCGAAAACAAGGGGCTTTATGGCTACACCTTC; cdr3_aa: CASSENKGLYGYTF
d_call: TRBD1; v_call: TRBV12-3/TRBV12-4; clone_size: few; j_call: TRBJ1-1; cdr3_nt: TGTGCCAGCAGTTTAGTTCAGGGGGGCACTGAAGCTTTCTTT; cdr3_aa: CASSLVQGGTEAFF
d_call: TRBD1; v_call: TRBV7-8; clone_size: many; j_call: TRBJ1-2; cdr3_nt: TGTGCCAGCAGCTTAGGGAGAAGGGGACAGGGGGTATGGGGCTATGGCTACACCTTC; cdr3_aa: CASSLGRRGQGVWGYGYTF
d_call: .; v_call: TRBV12-3/TRBV12-4; clone_size: few; j_call: TRBJ2-6; cdr3_nt: TGTGCCAGCAGTTTAAGGTCACGGGCCAACGTCCTGACTTTC; cdr3_aa: CASSLRSRANVLTF
d_call: .; v_call: TRBV23-1; clone_size: .; j_call: TRBJ1-1; cdr3_nt: TGCGCCAGCAGTCGCCCGACGGACGGACTCTCTGAAGCTTTCTTT; cdr3_aa: CASSRPTDGLSEAFF
d_call: TRBD2; v_call: TRBV28; clone_size: .; j_call: TRBJ2-1; cdr3_nt: TGTGCCAGCAGTTTACTAGCGGGGTCCTACAATGAGCAGTTCTTC; cdr3_aa: CASSLLAGSYNEQFF
d_call: .; v_call: TRBV7-2; clone_size: many; j_call: TRBJ2-3; cdr3_nt: TGTGCCAGCAGCTTACCTCTTGGGACGCAGCGCACAGATACGCAGTATTTT; cdr3_aa: CASSLPLGTQRTDTQYF
d_call: TRBD2; v_call: TRBV19; clone_size: few; j_call: TRBJ2-1; cdr3_nt: TGTGCCAGTGACTCGAGCGGGAGGGCCTTCAATGAGCAGTTCTTC; cdr3_aa: CASDSSGRAFNEQFF
d_call: .; v_call: TRBV2; clone_size: .; j_call: TRBJ1-1; cdr3_nt: TGTGCCAGCAGTGTTAATAGGAACACTGAAGCTTTCTTT; cdr3_aa: CASSVNRNTEAFF
d_call: .; v_call: TRBV11-2; clone_size: few; j_call: TRBJ2-2; cdr3_nt: TGTGCCAGCAGCTTAGTTCCAGCCGGAGGGTATACCGGGGAGCTGTTTTTT; cdr3_aa: CASSLVPAGGYTGELFF
d_call: .; v_call: TRBV7-2; clone_size: many; j_call: TRBJ2-5; cdr3_nt: TGTGCCAGCAGCAGAAACGGTGGGACCACGGAGACCCAGTACTTC; cdr3_aa: CASSRNGGTTETQYF
d_call: .; v_call: TRBV7-9; clone_size: few; j_call: TRBJ1-2; cdr3_nt: TGTGCCAGCAGCCCGGAGGGATATGGCTACACCTTC; cdr3_aa: CASSPEGYGYTF
d_call: TRBD1; v_call: TRBV7-3; clone_size: few; j_call: TRBJ2-1; cdr3_nt: TGTGCCAGCAGCTTAAGCGGGACAGGGCCTGACAATGAGCAGTTCTTC; cdr3_aa: CASSLSGTGPDNEQFF
d_call: .; v_call: TRBV27; clone_size: few; j_call: TRBJ1-1; cdr3_nt: TGTGCCAGCAGTTTATCTGTCAGGAACACTGAAGCTTTCTTT; cdr3_aa: CASSLSVRNTEAFF
d_call: TRBD1; v_call: TRBV12-3/TRBV12-4; clone_size: .; j_call: TRBJ1-1; cdr3_nt: TGTGCCAGCAGTTCCCGGACAGGGCTGGGCACTGAAGCTTTCTTT; cdr3_aa: CASSSRTGLGTEAFF
d_call: .; v_call: TRBV7-2; clone_size: many; j_call: TRBJ2-3; cdr3_nt: TGTGCCAGCAGCTTAGCGGTGGGGGGTAAAGGGACAGATACGCAGTATTTT; cdr3_aa: CASSLAVGGKGTDTQYF
d_call: TRBD2; v_call: TRBV28; clone_size: .; j_call: TRBJ2-7; cdr3_nt: TGTGCCAGCAGCCCCGATAGCGGGAGGGCCTACGAGCAGTACTTC; cdr3_aa: CASSPDSGRAYEQYF
d_call: .; v_call: TRBV6-1; clone_size: few; j_call: TRBJ2-2; cdr3_nt: TGTGCCAGCAGGACCCTGACAGCTAACCCGAACACCGGGGAGCTGTTTTTT; cdr3_aa: CASRTLTANPNTGELFF
d_call: TRBD2; v_call: TRBV20-1; clone_size: .; j_call: TRBJ2-1; cdr3_nt: TGCAGTGCCCCCGAGGGTAGCGGGAGCCCAGGGTACAATGAGCAGTTCTTC; cdr3_aa: CSAPEGSGSPGYNEQFF
d_call: .; v_call: TRBV20-1; clone_size: .; j_call: TRBJ2-5; cdr3_nt: TGCAGTGCCTATGAGGAGGGTGGGGAGGAGACCCAGTACTTC; cdr3_aa: CSAYEEGGEETQYF
d_call: .; v_call: TRBV7-3; clone_size: .; j_call: TRBJ2-1; cdr3_nt: TGTGCCAGCAGCGCAAGGGCAATCACCTACAATGAGCAGTTCTTC; cdr3_aa: CASSARAITYNEQFF
d_call: .; v_call: TRBV20-1; clone_size: few; j_call: TRBJ2-1; cdr3_nt: TGCAGTGCAATTGGGACCAGCAGGTACAATGAGCAGTTCTTC; cdr3_aa: CSAIGTSRYNEQFF
d_call: TRBD1; v_call: TRBV4-2; clone_size: .; j_call: TRBJ1-1; cdr3_nt: TGTGCCAGCAGCCAAGATAACAGGGGTCAGAACACTGAAGCTTTCTTT; cdr3_aa: CASSQDNRGQNTEAFF
d_call: .; v_call: TRBV5-6; clone_size: .; j_call: TRBJ2-7; cdr3_nt: TGTGCCAGCAGCTTGTCCCCAGGGGTCGACGAGCAGTACTTC; cdr3_aa: CASSLSPGVDEQYF
d_call: .; v_call: TRBV2; clone_size: .; j_call: TRBJ2-7; cdr3_nt: TGTGCCAGCATAGGGTACGAGCAGTACTTC; cdr3_aa: CASIGYEQYF
d_call: TRBD2; v_call: TRBV20-1; clone_size: .; j_call: TRBJ2-3; cdr3_nt: TGCAGTGCTAAGAGCGGGAGTGGGTACGCAGATACGCAGTATTTT; cdr3_aa: CSAKSGSGYADTQYF
d_call: .; v_call: TRBV7-2; clone_size: many; j_call: TRBJ1-5; cdr3_nt: TGTGCCAGCAGCCCAGGTTGGGGACATTCGGTCAGCAATCAGCCCCAGCATTTT; cdr3_aa: CASSPGWGHSVSNQPQHF
d_call: .; v_call: TRBV28; clone_size: .; j_call: TRBJ2-1; cdr3_nt: TGTGCCAGCAGTTCGACAGGGGGCATGTTCGCTAGCGGGAGAAATGAGCAGTTCTTC; cdr3_aa: CASSSTGGMFASGRNEQFF